Shown below are 23 T cell receptor beta chains from a single sample sequenced in a study of beta chain features in type 1 diabetes. Every bit of the isolated RNA underwent reverse transcription, so sequencing read expressed TCRB transcripts. Profiled with immunoSEQ multiplex PCR; TCRdb holds only in-frame clones, not every one. Among 850,000 to 900,000 clones, about a sixth were seen once, and the ten largest hold around 0.02%. Material for sequencing was naive CD4+ T cells from blood. These receptors all come from a woman younger than 35 in good health.

This chain joins TRBV28 and TRBJ2-7; D unresolved. Germline V lookup: CDR1 MDHEN, CDR2 SYDVKM. This CDR3 is 15 amino acids long. Between the trimmed V and J ends, which lost 5 bases and 0 bases, there was a span of 14 bases. CDR3 coding DNA: TGTGCCAGCAGTCTCCTGCCCCCTAGCTCCTACGAGCAGTACTTC. This gives the protein CASSLLPPSSYEQYF. The variable domain in full, completed from reference TRBV28 and TRBJ2-7, reads DVKVTQSSRYLVKRTGEKVFLECVQDMDHENMFWYRQDPGLGLRLIYFSYDVKMKEKGDIPEGYSVSREKKERFSLILESASTNQTSMYLCASSLLPPSSYEQYFGPGTRLTVT.

This chain uses TRBV4-3 with TRBJ2-7; 10 positions match TRBD2. V was clipped by 1 base and J by 12 bases; unmatched bases: 9. Germline CDR1 LGHNA, CDR2 YSLEER. CDR3 length: 14 amino acids. CDR3 loop: CASSQGLAGPRLYF. The CDR3 bases are TGCGCCAGCAGCCAAGGACTAGCGGGTCCACGGCTGTACTTC.

This clone was seen a few times. This chain connects TRBV5-1 to TRBJ1-2; 7 bases map to TRBD1. This CDR3 has 14 amino acids. The germline V gene has CDR1 SGHRS and CDR2 YFSETQ. With 6 bases clipped from V and 4 bases from J, the junction kept 9 bases outside the gene matches. CDR3 in amino acids: CASTTTPGGYGYTF. The DNA for the CDR3 is TGCGCCAGCACCACCACTCCAGGGGGCTATGGCTACACCTTC.

This clone was detected a few times. The chain combines TRBV28 with TRBJ2-6; no clear D. The CDR3 spans 14 residues. Germline V gives CDR1 MDHEN, CDR2 SYDVKM. The V gene lost 3 bases and the J gene lost 5 bases, with 8 bases spanning the gap. CDR3 nucleotide sequence: TGTGCCAGCAGTTTCCTTGTGAGGGCCAACGTCCTGACTTTC. The encoded protein is CASSFLVRANVLTF.

This clone was observed a few times. The rearrangement links TRBV14 to TRBJ1-4; unclear D gene. The germline gives CDR1 SGHDN, CDR2 FVKESK. V lost 0 bases to trimming and J lost 2 bases, with 10 bases between them. This CDR3 is built from 16 residues. This CDR3 reads CASSQDRERTNEKLFF. CDR3 coding DNA: TGTGCCAGCAGCCAAGATCGGGAGAGGACTAATGAAAAACTGTTTTTT.

This clone occurred a few times. The chain is built from TRBV19 and TRBJ1-5; maybe TRBD1 (5 bases). Germline V gene lookup returns CDR1 LNHDA and CDR2 SQIVND (reference sequence). Trimming left V 7 bases short and J 1 base short, with 14 bases between. The CDR3 loop spans 15 amino acids. CDR3: CASMVGPASNQPQHF. CDR3 sequence (DNA): TGTGCCAGTATGGTGGGGCCAGCCAGCAATCAGCCCCAGCATTTT.

The chain employs TRBV27 and TRBJ2-1, with D perhaps matching TRBD2 (7 bases). CDR3 size: 15 residues. Germline lookup yields CDR1 MNHEY and CDR2 SMNVEV (reference sequence). V lost 3 bases to trimming and J lost 4 bases, with 13 bases between them. In nucleotides, the CDR3 is TGTGCCAGCAGTTTCCAAGGGGGGGGATACAATGAGCAGTTCTTC. Amino acid sequence: CASSFQGGGYNEQFF.

This clone showed up just a few times. This chain links TRBV10-2 with TRBJ2-7, with no clear D. Germline values: CDR1 WSHSY, CDR2 SAAADI. V was clipped by 3 bases and J by 3 bases, with 0 bases between them. The CDR3 is 10 amino acids. The CDR3 DNA reads as TGCGCCAGCAGTGACTACGAGCAGTACTTC. It specifies CASSDYEQYF.

With regard to this clone: The junction departs from the called germline gene at one end, perhaps through a read error. The V call is TRBV9, the J call TRBJ1-1; D gene unclear. The CDR3 has 15 residues. Germline V lookup: CDR1 SGDLS, CDR2 YYNGEE. Written as DNA, the CDR3 is TGTGCCAGCAGCGTAGGTCAGGCTTGGAACACTAAAGCTTTCTTT. Its translation is CASSVGQAWNTKAFF.

This clone was counted between two and nine times. The chain joins TRBV13 to TRBJ1-1, with a possible D match to TRBD1 (5 bases). Trimming took 4 bases from V and 4 from J, leaving 13 bases between them. The CDR3 consists of 14 residues. Germline V gives CDR1 PRHDT, CDR2 FYEKMQ (reference sequence). The CDR3 protein is CASSSTASSTEAFF. The DNA of the CDR3 is TGTGCCAGCAGCTCGACAGCGAGTTCCACTGAAGCTTTCTTT.

V and J are TRBV25-1 and TRBJ1-1; D not resolved. This CDR3 has 11 residues. V dropped 9 bases and J dropped 1 base, with 6 bases sitting between them. Germline CDR1 and CDR2: MGHDK and SYGVNS. CDR3 in DNA: TGTGCCAGTGGTAGGAACACTGAAGCTTTCTTT. The encoded protein is CASGRNTEAFF.

The CDR3 is CASSLDRQANTEAFF. The CDR3 DNA sequence: TGTGCCAGCAGCCTAGATCGACAGGCGAACACTGAAGCTTTCTTT. The chain has TRBV4-2 and TRBJ1-1; tentative D call: TRBD1 (6 bases). Germline lookup yields CDR1 LGHNA and CDR2 YNFKEQ. The V end lost 4 bases, the J end lost 1 base, and 13 bases lay between the germline ends. This CDR3 comprises 15 residues.

The V and J genes are TRBV19 and TRBJ2-5; weak D call: TRBD2 (5 bases). This CDR3 is 12 amino acids long. Per germline, CDR1 LNHDA and CDR2 SQIVND (reference sequence). The V gene lost 8 bases and the J gene lost 7 bases, with 14 bases spanning the gap. CDR3 residues: CASSDYSWTQYF. CDR3 nucleotides: TGTGCCAGTTCAGACTACTCCTGGACCCAGTACTTC.

The CDR3 region is CAIRGTGSEAFF. For the CDR3, the DNA is TGTGCCATCAGGGGAACAGGCTCTGAAGCTTTCTTT. V is TRBV10-3 and J is TRBJ1-1; D possibly corresponds to TRBD1 (5 bases). From germline, CDR1 is ENHRY and CDR2 SYGVKD. The CDR3 totals 12 residues. V lost 6 bases and J 6 bases, leaving 11 bases between the germline ends.

This clone was seen only a few times. The V gene is TRBV5-1, the J gene TRBJ2-1; D is unresolved. The germline V gene has CDR1 SGHRS and CDR2 YFSETQ. The CDR3 has 14 residues. Trimming stripped 2 bases from V and 0 bases from J, with 6 bases between. The CDR3 reads CASSFRSSYNEQFF. In nucleotides, the CDR3 is TGCGCCAGCAGCTTTCGGAGCTCCTACAATGAGCAGTTCTTC.

J is TRBJ2-7 and V is TRBV28, with 9 nucleotides matching TRBD2. V lost 2 bases, J lost 6 bases, and 8 bases stayed unmatched. This CDR3 has 15 residues. Germline CDR1 reads MDHEN; CDR2 reads SYDVKM. CDR3 nucleotides: TGTGCCAGCAGTTTACTGCTGGCGGGAGGGCCCGAGCAGTACTTC. This codes for CASSLLLAGGPEQYF.

This sequence joins TRBV7-9 and TRBJ1-3; 10 bases map to TRBD1. CDR3 length: 18 residues. Germline V lookup: CDR1 SEHNR, CDR2 FQNEAQ (reference sequence). The V segment lost 5 bases and the J segment 3 bases; nucleotides outside the gene matches: 13. CDR3 residues: CASSAIAGTGAVGNTIYF. The CDR3 DNA sequence: TGTGCCAGCAGCGCCATTGCCGGGACAGGGGCTGTTGGAAACACCATATATTTT.

This clone was seen a few times. The chain joins TRBV19 to TRBJ2-5; 9 positions agree with TRBD2. The DNA end is a closer match to TRBJ2-7, so the J assignment may be wrong. CDR1 and CDR2 from the germline V gene are LNHDA and SQIVND (reference sequence). CDR3 length: 15 amino acids. CDR3 sequence reads: CASSKDGGGAYEQYF. The CDR3, as DNA: TGTGCCAGTAGTAAAGACGGCGGGGGGGCCTACGAGCAGTACTTC.

The rearrangement uses TRBV19 and TRBJ1-5, with 7 positions matching TRBD1. This CDR3 is 18 amino acids long. CDR1 is LNHDA and CDR2 is SQIVND in the germline V gene (reference sequence). J lost 0 bases, V lost 10 bases, and 18 bases had no gene match. The CDR3 DNA follows: TGTGCCACTCGTACGACAGGGAGAGCGGTCGTTAGCAATCAGCCCCAGCATTTT. Translation: CATRTTGRAVVSNQPQHF.

This clone was counted a few times. The V call is TRBV18, the J call TRBJ2-1; 9 nucleotides match TRBD2. The CDR3 has 15 amino acids. Trimming removed 3 bases from V and 5 bases from J; junction bases left unmatched: 5. From germline, CDR1 is KGHSH and CDR2 LQKENI. CDR3 bases: TGTGCCAGCTCACCTACCGGGACTAGCAACAATGAGCAGTTCTTC. This sequence encodes CASSPTGTSNNEQFF.

This clone was counted between two and nine times. This chain connects TRBV7-3 to TRBJ2-7; no firm D call. CDR3 length: 15 residues. With 8 bases removed from V and 3 bases from J, the gap between germline ends came to 20 bases. Looked up from germline, CDR1 is SGHTA and CDR2 is FQGTGA. In nucleotides, the CDR3 is TGTGCCAGCTTAGGAATTCAGCGCTCCCGCTACGAGCAGTACTTC. As protein: CASLGIQRSRYEQYF.

A few counts support this clone. Different DNA sequences within this sample yield the same CDR3. The V gene is TRBV5-1, the J gene TRBJ2-1; a weak D match, TRBD2 (6 bases). Germline V gene data show CDR1 as SGHRS and CDR2 as YFSETQ. This CDR3 is built from 13 residues. V shed 4 bases and J shed 6 bases, with 11 bases lying between them. As DNA, the CDR3 is TGCGCCAGCAGCCTTGGGGGGAGCAATGAGCAGTTCTTC. Encoded protein: CASSLGGSNEQFF.

In this sample, this clone turned up a few times. The rearrangement uses TRBV5-4 and TRBJ2-3, with D uncertain. The length of the CDR3 is 15 residues. Germline loops: CDR1 SGHNT, CDR2 YYREEE (reference sequence). V lost 4 bases to trimming and J lost 0 bases, with 12 bases between them. This CDR3 reads CASSQTLTSTDTQYF. In nucleotides, the CDR3 is TGTGCCAGCAGCCAGACTTTAACTAGCACAGATACGCAGTATTTT. The entire variable domain, with the rest obtained from reference TRBV5-4 and TRBJ2-3, is as follows: ETGVTQSPTHLIKTRGQQVTLRCSSQSGHNTVSWYQQALGQGPQFIFQYYREEENGRGNFPPRFSGLQFPNYSSELNVNALELDDSALYLCASSQTLTSTDTQYFGPGTRLTVL.